This entry lists 9 T cell receptor delta chains sequenced from one sample in a study of Vδ1+ human thymocytes. Notes on the study in general: In the thymus, TRG and TRD repertoires looked highly polyclonal with Gaussian CDR3 lengths.

Extracted RNA was reverse transcribed into cDNA. The CDR3 regions were amplified by multiplex PCR from V-gene primers to a constant-region primer. TCRdb reanalysed the multiplex PCR reads with CATT. The table lists some 23,000 delta-chain clones, less than 30% of them singletons, with around 1.5% in the top ten. The antigens for these receptors are not known. The sample taken for sequencing was Vdelta1+ gamma-delta thymocytes from the thymus. Indicated subset: FACS-sorted CD3+ TCRalphabeta- TCRVdelta1+ TCRVdelta2- thymocytes. The receptors were gathered from a boy under two years old who had congenital heart surgery.

The gene calls are TRDV1 and TRDJ1, with 10 bases that match TRDD3. The CDR3 contains 23 residues. Per the germline V gene, CDR1 is TSWWSYY and CDR2 is QGS. V lost 3 bases to trimming and J lost 0 bases; unmatched junction nucleotides: 25. CDR3 nucleotides: TGTGCTCTTGGGGAGCGCTTCCTACGATTCGAGGGGGATACGCTCCCGTACACCGATAAACTCATCTTT. This gives the protein CALGERFLRFEGDTLPYTDKLIF.

The table lists this clone with a few counts. The rearrangement joins TRDV1 to TRDJ1, with D maybe TRDD2 (5 bases). V dropped 6 bases and J dropped 0 bases, with 14 bases sitting between them. Looked up from germline, CDR1 is TSWWSYY and CDR2 is QGS. This CDR3 region has 15 residues. CDR3 amino acids: CALGGRSSYTDKLIF. The DNA of the CDR3 is TGTGCTCTTGGCGGTCGTTCCTCGTACACCGATAAACTCATCTTT.

This clone was seen a handful of times. The V and J genes are TRDV1 and TRDJ1; 12 nucleotides match TRDD3. Germline assignment: CDR1 TSWWSYY and CDR2 QGS. This CDR3 comprises 21 residues. After removal of 2 bases from V and 3 bases from J, the junction contained 19 bases not matched to a gene. CDR3 region: CALGEDLRVRTGGYFADKLIF. The DNA of the CDR3 is TGTGCTCTTGGGGAAGATTTGAGGGTCCGTACTGGGGGATACTTTGCCGATAAACTCATCTTT.

J is TRDJ1 and V is TRDV1; 7 bases are shared with TRDD3. J gave up 0 bases and V 4 bases, and 14 bases lay outside the gene matches. Germline V gene data show CDR1 as TSWWSYY and CDR2 as QGS. The CDR3 length is 18 residues. CDR3 sequence reads: CALGGRGGHASYTDKLIF. CDR3 sequence (DNA): TGTGCTCTTGGGGGACGTGGGGGACACGCGTCGTACACCGATAAACTCATCTTT.

In this sample, this clone turned up a few times. The rearrangement links TRDV1 to TRDJ1; D possibly corresponds to TRDD3 (7 bases). CDR1 TSWWSYY and CDR2 QGS come from the germline V gene. CDR3 size: 20 residues. With 4 bases removed from V and 4 bases from J, the gap between germline ends came to 31 bases. The CDR3 DNA reads as TGTGCTCTTGGGGCCGCCTTCCCGCTTGGCTGGGGGGATGCGGACGATAAACTCATCTTT. Translating it yields CALGAAFPLGWGDADDKLIF.

The chain uses TRDV1 and TRDJ1; 10 bases are a match to TRDD3. This CDR3 has 20 amino acids. V was pared by 5 bases and J by 1 base, with 19 bases of the junction left unmatched. From germline, CDR1 is TSWWSYY and CDR2 QGS. The CDR3 region is CALGLPMSLAGGYVTDKLIF. CDR3 DNA: TGTGCTCTTGGGCTACCAATGTCCTTAGCTGGGGGATATGTCACCGATAAACTCATCTTT.

By share of the sample, this clone is medium-sized. The chain uses TRDV1 and TRDJ1; 8 nucleotides line up with TRDD3. V lost 2 bases and J lost 0; bases outside the gene matches: 23. This CDR3 comprises 22 residues. Looked up from germline, CDR1 is TSWWSYY and CDR2 is QGS. CDR3 DNA sequence: TGTGCTCTTGGGGAAAAACTCCTGAAGTACTGGGGGGGCCCGAGGTACACCGATAAACTCATCTTT. Translation: CALGEKLLKYWGGPRYTDKLIF.

This sequence joins TRDV1 and TRDJ1, with 13 bases identical to TRDD3. Germline lookup yields CDR1 TSWWSYY and CDR2 QGS. This CDR3 is built from 22 residues. The trim removed 4 bases at V and 3 bases at J, leaving 23 bases unmatched. The CDR3 DNA is TGTGCTCTTGGGGGTCCTACGCCCCTAGTACTGGGGGATACGCACTTACCCGATAAACTCATCTTT. Translating it yields CALGGPTPLVLGDTHLPDKLIF.

The chain joins TRDV1 to TRDJ1; 8 bases align to TRDD3. V lost 3 bases to trimming and J lost 6 bases; unmatched junction nucleotides: 57. The CDR3 is 31 amino acids. CDR1 and CDR2 from the germline V gene are TSWWSYY and QGS. CDR3 DNA sequence: TGTGCTCTTGGGGACTCTCTTGGAGCTACCTCAGAATTATCCAGGGGATACCGGGGAGGGGGTGCTCCCTGGGCTCGAAATAAACTCATCTTT. Amino acid sequence: CALGDSLGATSELSRGYRGGGAPWARNKLIF.